This T cell receptor beta chain was captured in a study of breast tumors, draining lymph nodes, adjacent tissues. Study findings and constraints: Luminal-like breast cancer showed significantly greater tumor-nontumor repertoire similarity than basal-like breast cancer did. That most tumor T cells come from lymph nodes remained unproven. Tumor TCR diversity was below lymph nodes but above nontumor tissue. Data fit most tumor T cells coming from lymph node, expanding in tumor.

Each CDR3 protein is one row after TCRdb ran MiXCR on the multiplex PCR reads. The sample lists approximately 190,000 distinct CDR3 sequences, approximately 33% occurring once. Breast cancer patients provided tissue from their axillary draining lymph nodes. In its sample, this clonotype was seen many times. Antigen: not known. Material: axillary lymph node tissue. This clonotype was sampled from a female donor with breast cancer. Some clones in this sample may be carry-over from other donors' samples.

CDR3 in amino acids: CSGLAGSGGTYEQYF. CDR3 nucleotides: TGCAGTGGACTAGCGGGTTCAGGGGGCACCTACGAGCAGTACTTC. V usage is TRBV20-1 and J usage is TRBJ2-7, with TRBD2 matching 10 bases. CDR1 and CDR2 from the germline V gene are DFQATT and SNEGSKA (reference sequence). The J segment lost 2 bases and the V segment lost 7 bases, leaving 11 bases of the junction unmatched. There are 15 residues in the CDR3.